These T cell receptor beta chains were read from a single sample in a study of blood T cell repertoires in COVID-19. Only in-frame clones appear in the TCRdb table, and some are missing; sequencing was by immunoSEQ multiplex PCR. The sample includes 440,000 or so clones, around nine tenths of them seen just once. Sequenced sample: peripheral blood. Source of these receptors: a woman in her forties with COVID-19, enrolled during active disease. The CDR3 runs from the conserved cysteine through the conserved F or W. The D gene is left open where the match is weak. The listing skips clone size in some rows; elsewhere it reads once, few, many or a size class.

>17|TRBV27|-|TRBJ1-6|TRBD1
CASSLRGQSSYNSPLHF
TGTGCCAGCAGTTTAAGGGGACAGAGCTCCTATAATTCACCCCTCCACTTT
>16|TRBV27|-|TRBJ1-4|TRBD1
CASSYSTGAGYEKLFF
TGTGCCAGCAGTTACTCGACAGGGGCGGGGTATGAAAAACTGTTTTTT
>20|TRBV9|-|TRBJ2-4|TRBD2
CASSGHLGTSGSGSQNIQYF
TGTGCCAGCAGCGGACACCTTGGGACTAGCGGGAGCGGGAGCCAAAACATTCAGTACTTC
>16|TRBV28|-|TRBJ2-3|TRBD2
CASSLIAGEWEDTQYF
TGTGCCAGCAGTTTAATAGCGGGGGAATGGGAAGATACGCAGTATTTT
>15|TRBV5-5|-|TRBJ1-1|TRBD1
CASSLEGQLNTEAFF
TGTGCCAGCAGCTTGGAGGGACAGCTGAACACTGAAGCTTTCTTT
>16|TRBV7-2|-|TRBJ2-7|TRBD2
CASSLAVTSGAYEQYF
TGTGCCAGCAGCTTAGCTGTGACTAGCGGGGCCTACGAGCAGTACTTC
>15|TRBV12-5|-|TRBJ1-5|-
CASALGRASNQPQHF
TGTGCTAGTGCCTTGGGCAGGGCTAGCAATCAGCCCCAGCATTTT
>13|TRBV5-4|once|TRBJ2-7|-
CASSLDRVNEQYF
TGTGCCAGCAGCTTGGACAGGGTAAACGAGCAGTACTTC
>14|TRBV5-1|once|TRBJ1-4|TRBD1
CASSSGTDNEKLFF
TGCGCCAGCAGCTCCGGGACAGATAATGAAAAACTGTTTTTT
>12|TRBV6-5|-|TRBJ1-3|-
CAIGTSGNTIYF
TGTGCCATCGGGACATCTGGAAACACCATATATTTT
>13|TRBV7-9|-|TRBJ1-2|-
CASSPSGDYGYTF
TGTGCCAGCAGCCCCTCAGGGGACTATGGCTACACCTTC
>17|TRBV4-1|many|TRBJ2-2|-
CASSQVLSRGNTGELFF
TGCGCCAGCAGCCAAGTCCTTAGCAGGGGGAACACCGGGGAGCTGTTTTTT
>14|TRBV29-1|few|TRBJ2-7|-
CSVKSLRNNYEQYF
TGCAGCGTTAAGTCACTCAGGAACAACTACGAGCAGTACTTC
>14|TRBV7-9|-|TRBJ1-2|-
CASSLRSGAYGYTF
TGTGCCAGCAGCTTAAGGTCAGGGGCTTATGGCTACACCTTC
>15|TRBV7-2|-|TRBJ2-3|TRBD2
CASSWDRGGTDTQYF
TGTGCCAGCAGCTGGGATCGGGGGGGCACAGATACGCAGTATTTT
>14|TRBV7-9|-|TRBJ2-5|TRBD1
CASSQRDRQETQYF
TGTGCCAGCAGCCAAAGGGACAGGCAAGAGACCCAGTACTTC